Reported below is one TCR beta chain. This clone has only one observation. The target of this receptor is not known. Base qualities were left out, and no much larger clone turns up one base away. The cohort was made up of approximately 700 healthy bone marrow donors. All cohort members were sampled while nominally healthy, although unrecorded immune exposures were likely present. The donor was CMV seronegative and belonged to the group of 350 or so seronegative cohort members. A peripheral blood sample was provided by each donor, and peripheral blood mononuclear cells were used for TCR beta sequencing. The Qiagen DNeasy Blood Extraction Kit was used to extract genomic DNA from the blood cell samples. Libraries were prepared through the immunoSEQ multiplex PCR assay. A mixture of 60 forward primers for TCR Vbeta segments and 13 reverse primers for TCR Jbeta segments was used in the multiplex PCR. Amplification of the CDR3 region of rearranged TCR beta genes was performed with a multiplex PCR assay on genomic DNA. The Illumina HiSeq System was used to sequence the amplified TCR beta libraries as 87-base-pair reads. As for how the authors treated the data: A later analysis counted about 80 million unique TCR beta chains across the 550 to 750 repertoires, and around 9.9 million of these chains were shared by at least two donors. To remove PCR and sequencing errors, raw reads were error-corrected and collapsed into unique sequences using a nearest-neighbor algorithm that merged closely related sequences. To assign V, D and J gene segments, CDR3 sequences were aligned to IMGT reference sequences. For a sequence to be retained, at least a six-nucleotide match to both a V gene segment and a J gene segment was required. A rearrangement was called productive if the CDR3 had no stop codons and remained in frame with V and J, and every other rearrangement was called non-productive. CDR3 was defined by IMGT convention, running from the second conserved V-encoded cysteine to the conserved J-encoded phenylalanine. The earlier analysis of some 540 of the donors excluded any sequence lacking an unambiguous match to a single V gene segment. An earlier analysis of a few hundred of the donors called V segments functional above 56.7% productive rearrangements and segregating when the between-donor standard deviation exceeded 5%. To diagnose cytomegalovirus status from the catalog of TCR beta chain sequences, a statistical classification framework was built. V and J gene assignment, in a later analysis, came from comparing TCR nucleotide sequences with IMGT/GENE-DB human TR gene sequences. Using the TCRdist pipeline, a later analysis assigned CDR3 sequences along with most-parsimonious VDJ recombination scenarios. In a later analysis, every TCR beta chain was defined by the combination of its CDR3 amino acid sequence and its V-gene family, and reads without a unique V-gene family were dropped. To address suspected cross-contamination and a sequencing artifact, a later analysis removed under 600 highly shared, low-generation-probability nucleotide sequences. In a later analysis, a clonal expansion index was calculated for each public chain from normalized within-repertoire ranks of inferred template counts. In a later analysis, generation probabilities were computed using a VDJ recombination model fitted to out-of-frame rearrangements, and the results were checked against IGoR. In a later analysis, hypergeometric tests were used to score TCR-TCR, TCR-HLA and TCR-CMV co-occurrence, with a repertoire-size bias correction applied to TCR pairs. To estimate false discovery rates, a later analysis permuted the HLA or CMV assignments 20 times. In a later analysis, co-occurring TCRs were grouped using DBSCAN, and TCRdist sequence similarity was added for clustering within HLA-allele-positive subsets. Repertoires with fewer than 30,000 or more than 120,000 public chains were left out of co-occurrence clustering, as were four to six repertoires with anomalous nucleotide sharing. TCRdb provides this immuneACCESS table in a form limited to in-frame rearrangements. Some clones are lacking; in checked studies, under half of them reflect an unresolved V gene, and why the rest are absent is not known. D and trimming were read from the DNA, whereas the V and J calls and clone size are those reported in that table. The sample yields 150,000 to 200,000 clones; over 75% were counted once. The ten largest clones represent about 2.2% of the sample.

Including the terminal cysteine and phenylalanine, the CDR3 comprises 15 residues. The CDR3 DNA has 45 bases and is translated from base 1. For CDR1 and CDR2, the germline V gene lists SGDLS and YYNGEE. The junction carries 15 bases between V and J, which are trimmed by 3 bases and 2 bases respectively. This record belongs to a study of cytomegalovirus exposure and HLA in healthy donors (dated by TCRdb to 2015 to 2018). Context from the whole study: According to an earlier analysis of a few hundred of the donors, about 179 million T cells yielded some 110 million unique TCR beta sequences and approximately 280 Gb of sequence data. Along with the approximately 650-subject first cohort, a separate validation cohort of some 130 different subjects was used. A later analysis re-analyzed previously published TCR beta repertoires from 600 to 850 donors and added high-resolution HLA genotyping to study TCR occurrence patterns. Both class I and class II loci were covered by HLA typing, at four-digit resolution. Among a few hundred genotyped donors of the cohort, an average of around 240,000 unique TCR beta nucleotide sequences were sequenced per donor, 15% to 20% of them non-productive. An earlier analysis of approximately 640 of the donors applied high-throughput TCR beta sequencing to assess whether each TCR beta V gene segment acted as functional or pseudogenic. The genetic ancestry cluster associated with self-reported Caucasian donors included around 76% of the roughly 400 genotyped donors. The later analysis used no new phenotypic data to find candidate immune exposures, relying instead on TCR beta sequences and their occurrence across donors. Donor age, sex, ethnicity and CMV serostatus were collected together with the repertoire data. Five DR-DQ haplotypes were handled as single units for association and clustering, since linkage in the cohort was strong. High-throughput TCR immunosequencing, statistical association of individual TCRs with disease status, and machine learning were combined to predict cytomegalovirus infection status. The study profiled the T cell repertoires of under 850 subjects by immunosequencing and related them to cytomegalovirus serostatus. Typing coverage varied by locus: roughly 620-640 donors for A, B, C, DRB1 and DQB1; roughly 500 for DQA1; about 590 for DPA1; some 470 for DPB1. The study aimed to test whether signatures of past pathogen exposure could be identified by cataloging public T cell receptors. Genome-wide SNP genotypes for about 65% of the 666 donors were used in a later genetic analysis, which treated that subset as a discovery cohort. An early release covering around 630 HLA-typed donors comprised roughly 300 gigabases of sequencing data and roughly 86 million unique TCR sequences. Every repertoire in the discovery cohort had been generated on one and the same sequencing platform. On the study overall, not on this receptor specifically: The classifier was reported to diagnose cytomegalovirus status with high specificity and sensitivity in both the original and validation cohorts. According to a later genetic analysis, donors in an Asian-associated ancestry cluster had fewer N-insertions in productive TCRs than the approximately 710-donor mean. A later analysis reported that several top co-occurrence clusters appeared linked to parvovirus B19, influenza, CMV and Epstein-Barr virus. In an earlier analysis of roughly 560 of the donors, most TCR beta V segments were observed in productive rearrangements about 90% or about 30% of the time, broadly matching IMGT annotations. Across donors, most TCR sequences were observed very rarely, whereas some public TCRs were present in many individuals. A later analysis found that most CMV-associated TCR beta chains appeared HLA-restricted, with HLA associations seemingly driven largely by CMV exposure. An association between a missense DCLRE1C variant and V-gene and J-gene trimming of TCR beta chains was found in a later genetic analysis and replicated in an independent cohort. Some IMGT-functional V segments, including TRBV6-2 and TRBV6-3, could not be told apart with the 87-base-pair reads, so those segments were excluded. Sequencing depth was assumed to be roughly uniform across donors in the presence/absence analyses, though that assumption may not hold. CMV serostatus was the only immune exposure information available for the cohort. Assigning TCR associations to individual alleles was difficult when HLA alleles, especially DR and DQ, strongly co-occurred. Specific HLA alleles were associated with 15,000 to 20,000 TCR beta sequences at a false discovery rate of 0.05 in a later analysis. In a later analysis, TCR association rates were found to vary across HLA loci, with the most associated TCRs seen for DRB1 alleles and the fewest for HLA-C alleles. A further reported finding was that TCR beta sequences accurately predicted the HLA-A and HLA-B alleles for most subjects in the first cohort. Linkage disequilibrium might explain the correlated functional status among segregating V segments, but an unknown experimental factor could not be excluded. In vitro tests confirmed that a few of the cytomegalovirus-associated TCR beta chains recognize cytomegalovirus antigens. Because counts were too low, about 18 rarely observed V segments, including chromosome 9 orphons, were excluded from the earlier analysis of 500 to 700 of the donors. In a later analysis, HLA-associated TCR beta chains showed more clonal expansion and lower generation probabilities than non-associated chains that were equally common. It was suggested by the authors that the approach could potentially be generalized to other disease states and immunological phenotypes. A group of highly shared sequence variants was considered likely to be a technical artifact of the sequencing pipeline. The study listed approximately 150 TCR beta chains as associated with cytomegalovirus. This cohort had only TCR beta chains sequenced, and the lack of alpha or paired-chain data limited which features could be detected. Because some donors lacked HLA typing at each locus, the association tests relied only on the typed subset.

This sequence originates from a woman between 45 and 60 years old in good health and CMV-seronegative. The chain was built from TRBV9 and TRBJ2-7, with TRBD1 as a weak D call on 5 bases. The sample was PBMCs. At the DNA level, the sequence is TGTGCCAGCAGCGCCTTTGTGGGGCAGGCCTACGAGCAGTACTTC. Translated, it reads CASSAFVGQAYEQYF.